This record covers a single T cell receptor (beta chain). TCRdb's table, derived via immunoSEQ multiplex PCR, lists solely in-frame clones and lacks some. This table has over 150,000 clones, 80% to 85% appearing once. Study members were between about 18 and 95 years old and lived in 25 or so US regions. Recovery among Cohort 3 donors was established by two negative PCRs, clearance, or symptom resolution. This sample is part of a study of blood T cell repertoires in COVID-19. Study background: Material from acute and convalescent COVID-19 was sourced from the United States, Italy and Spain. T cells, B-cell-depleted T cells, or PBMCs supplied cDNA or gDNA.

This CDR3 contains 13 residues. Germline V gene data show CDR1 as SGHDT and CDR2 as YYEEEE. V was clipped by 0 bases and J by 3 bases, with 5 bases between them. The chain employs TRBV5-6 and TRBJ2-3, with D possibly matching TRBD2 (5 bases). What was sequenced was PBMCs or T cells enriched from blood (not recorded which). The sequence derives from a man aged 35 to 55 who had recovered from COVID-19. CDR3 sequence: CASSLGGTDTQYF. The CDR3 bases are TGTGCCAGCAGCTTGGGAGGGACAGATACGCAGTATTTT. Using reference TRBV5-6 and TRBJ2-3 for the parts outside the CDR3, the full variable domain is DAGVTQSPTHLIKTRGQQVTLRCSPKSGHDTVSWYQQALGQGPQFIFQYYEEEERQRGNFPDRFSGHQFPNYSSELNVNALLLGDSALYLCASSLGGTDTQYFGPGTRLTVL.